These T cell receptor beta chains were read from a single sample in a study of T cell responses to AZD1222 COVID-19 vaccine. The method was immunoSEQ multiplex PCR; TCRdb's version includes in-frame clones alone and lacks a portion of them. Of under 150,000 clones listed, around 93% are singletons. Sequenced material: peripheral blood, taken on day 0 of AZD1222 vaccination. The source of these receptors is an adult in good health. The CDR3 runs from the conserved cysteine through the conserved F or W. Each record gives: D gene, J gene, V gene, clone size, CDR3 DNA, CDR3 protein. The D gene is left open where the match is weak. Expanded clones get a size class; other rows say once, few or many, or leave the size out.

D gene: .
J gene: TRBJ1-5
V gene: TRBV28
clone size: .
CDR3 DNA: TGTGCCAGCAGGTCGCTGGGACGGGGGTTCGATCAGCCCCAGCATTTT
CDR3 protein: CASRSLGRGFDQPQHF

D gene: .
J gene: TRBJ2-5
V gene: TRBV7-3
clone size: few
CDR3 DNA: TGTGCCAGCAGCCAGGCCTGGGGGGGCCCTTGGGAGACCCAGTACTTC
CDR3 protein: CASSQAWGGPWETQYF

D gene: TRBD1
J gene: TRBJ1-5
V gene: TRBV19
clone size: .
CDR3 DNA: TGTGCCAGTGGCTCGAGACAGGGATTTCAGCCCCAGCATTTT
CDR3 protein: CASGSRQGFQPQHF

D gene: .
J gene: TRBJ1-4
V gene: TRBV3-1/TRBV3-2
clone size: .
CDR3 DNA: TGTGCCAGCAGCCAACTGCCCTCCGGTGAAAAACTGTTTTTT
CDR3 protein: CASSQLPSGEKLFF

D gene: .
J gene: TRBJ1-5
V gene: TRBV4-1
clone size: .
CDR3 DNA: TGCGCCAGCAGCCAAGGTACAAACGTTGGCAATCAGCCCCAGCATTTT
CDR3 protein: CASSQGTNVGNQPQHF

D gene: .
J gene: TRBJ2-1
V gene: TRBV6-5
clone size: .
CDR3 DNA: TGTGCCAGCGTAGGGACATATTACAATGAGCAGTTCTTC
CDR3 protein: CASVGTYYNEQFF

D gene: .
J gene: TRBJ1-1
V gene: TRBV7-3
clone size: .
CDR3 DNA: TGTGCCAGCAGCCTAAACAGGGAGTCTGAAGCTTTCTTT
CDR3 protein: CASSLNRESEAFF

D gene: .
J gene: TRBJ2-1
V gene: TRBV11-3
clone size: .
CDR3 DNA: TGTGCCAGCAGCTCCCCTCCGAGCGGGTCAGGCGGTGGTGAGCAGTTCTTC
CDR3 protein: CASSSPPSGSGGGEQFF

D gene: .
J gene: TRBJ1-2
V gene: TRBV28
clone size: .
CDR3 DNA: TGTGCCAGCAGTTCTCTGGCCTATGGCTACACCTTC
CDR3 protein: CASSSLAYGYTF

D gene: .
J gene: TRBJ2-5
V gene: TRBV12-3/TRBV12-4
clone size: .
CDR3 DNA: TGTGCCAGCGGGTCTGGGGAGACCCAGTACTTC
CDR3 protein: CASGSGETQYF

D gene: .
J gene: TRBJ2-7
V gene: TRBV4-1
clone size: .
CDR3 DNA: TGCGCCAGCAGCCAAGATCTAGGGTCCTACGAGCAGTACTTC
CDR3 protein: CASSQDLGSYEQYF

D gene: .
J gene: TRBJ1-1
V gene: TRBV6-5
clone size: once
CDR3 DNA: TGTGCCAGCAGTTACTCTACAGGGTACACTGAAGCTTTCTTT
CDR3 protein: CASSYSTGYTEAFF

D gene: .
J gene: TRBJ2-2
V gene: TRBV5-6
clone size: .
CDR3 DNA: TGTGCCAGCAGCTTCAGGGACACCGGGGAGCTGTTTTTT
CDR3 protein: CASSFRDTGELFF

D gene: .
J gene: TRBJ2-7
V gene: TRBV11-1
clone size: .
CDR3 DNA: TGTGCCAGCAGTCCTCGGGCGCTCCTTTACGAGCAGTACTTC
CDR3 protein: CASSPRALLYEQYF

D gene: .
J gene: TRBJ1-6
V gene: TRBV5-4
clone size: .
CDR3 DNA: TGTGCCAGCAGCTTGGAGCAGGGCATAGGTTCACCCCTCCACTTT
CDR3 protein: CASSLEQGIGSPLHF

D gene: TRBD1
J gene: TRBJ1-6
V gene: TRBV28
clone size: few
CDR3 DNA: TGTGCCAGCAGCCCAGGACAGGGTACTTCACCCCTCCACTTT
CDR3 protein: CASSPGQGTSPLHF

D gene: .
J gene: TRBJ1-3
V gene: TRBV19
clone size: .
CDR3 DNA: TGTGCCAGTAGTCCCTCGGGAGGGGGGCTAAACACCATATATTTT
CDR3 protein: CASSPSGGGLNTIYF

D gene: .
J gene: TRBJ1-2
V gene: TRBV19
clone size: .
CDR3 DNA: TGTGCCAGTAGTAGCCTCCTCTATGGCTACACCTTC
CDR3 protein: CASSSLLYGYTF

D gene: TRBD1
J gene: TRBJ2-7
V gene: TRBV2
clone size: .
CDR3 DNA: TGTGCCGGCCGGGACAGGGGTTACGAGCAGTACTTC
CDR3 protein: CAGRDRGYEQYF

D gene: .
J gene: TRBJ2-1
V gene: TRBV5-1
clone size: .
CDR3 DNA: TGCGCCAGCAGCTTGGAGGTAGCGGCGGTCAATGAGCAGTTCTTC
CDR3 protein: CASSLEVAAVNEQFF